The clone carrying this T cell receptor (beta chain) was picked up a small number of times. What it recognizes is unknown. CDR3 length equals 14 residues. The germline V and J ends were trimmed by 4 bases and 3 bases, with 12 bases remaining between them. Via MiXCR, TCRdb re-called the 5' RACE reads, giving one row per CDR3 protein. Among under 950,000 distinct CDR3 sequences listed, around 19% were seen once. This specimen comes from a study of CD8 T cells in ankylosing spondylitis. Whole-study results and caveats: Apparently characteristic of ankylosing spondylitis blood was a TCR beta motif (eight highly homologous variants). The clones that were linked to disease were reported to be significantly enriched in matched synovial fluid samples from ankylosing spondylitis patients.

The V and J genes are TRBV12-3 or TRBV12-4 and TRBJ1-1; tentatively, D is TRBD1 (6 bases). The sequence was obtained from a male donor with ankylosing spondylitis. The source material was blood, either unsorted or a sorted T cell fraction (not recorded which). The CDR3 sequence: CASSSGVYYTEAFF. The CDR3 bases are TGTGCCAGCAGTTCAGGGGTATATTACACTGAAGCTTTCTTT.